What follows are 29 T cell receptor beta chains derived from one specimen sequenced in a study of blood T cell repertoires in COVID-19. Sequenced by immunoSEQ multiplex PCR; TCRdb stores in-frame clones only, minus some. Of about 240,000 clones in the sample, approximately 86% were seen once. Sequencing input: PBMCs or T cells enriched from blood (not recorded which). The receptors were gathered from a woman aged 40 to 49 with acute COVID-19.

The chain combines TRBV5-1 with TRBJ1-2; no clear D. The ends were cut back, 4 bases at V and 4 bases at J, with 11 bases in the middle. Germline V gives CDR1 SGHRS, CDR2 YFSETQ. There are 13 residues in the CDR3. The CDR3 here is CASSPAGFYGYTF. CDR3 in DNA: TGCGCCAGCAGCCCGGCCGGGTTCTATGGCTACACCTTC.

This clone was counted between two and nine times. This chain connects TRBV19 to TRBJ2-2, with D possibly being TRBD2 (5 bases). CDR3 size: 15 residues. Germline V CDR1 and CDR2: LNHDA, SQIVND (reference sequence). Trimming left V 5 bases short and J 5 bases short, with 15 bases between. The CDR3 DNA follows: TGTGCCAGTAGTCCTGTGAGAGGGTTGACCGGGGAGCTGTTTTTT. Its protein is CASSPVRGLTGELFF.

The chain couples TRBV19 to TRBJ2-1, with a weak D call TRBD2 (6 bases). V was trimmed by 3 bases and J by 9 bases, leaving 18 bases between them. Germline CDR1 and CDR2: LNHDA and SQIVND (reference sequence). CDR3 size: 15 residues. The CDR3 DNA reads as TGTGCCAGTAGTATTGAAGGTAGCGGAGGAGGTGAGCAGTTCTTC. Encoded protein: CASSIEGSGGGEQFF. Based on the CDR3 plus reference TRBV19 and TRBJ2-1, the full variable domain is DGGITQSPKYLFRKEGQNVTLSCEQNLNHDAMYWYRQDPGQGLRLIYYSQIVNDFQKGDIAEGYSVSREKKESFPLTVTSAQKNPTAFYLCASSIEGSGGGEQFFGPGTRLTVL.

The CDR3: CASSPTGGGGNEKLFF. The CDR3 DNA reads TGTGCCAGCTCACCGACGGGAGGAGGGGGAAATGAAAAACTGTTTTTT. The V call is TRBV18, the J call TRBJ1-4, with TRBD1 as a possible D gene (6 bases). The ends were cut back, 3 bases at V and 5 bases at J, with 16 bases in the middle. Germline CDR1 and CDR2: KGHSH and LQKENI. The CDR3 runs to 16 residues.

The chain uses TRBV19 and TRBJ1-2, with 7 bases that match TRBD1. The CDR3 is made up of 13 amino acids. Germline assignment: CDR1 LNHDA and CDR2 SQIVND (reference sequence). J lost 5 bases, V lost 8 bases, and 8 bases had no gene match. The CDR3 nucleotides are TGTGCCAGTGGAGACAGGGTAGGGTATGGCTACACCTTC. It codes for CASGDRVGYGYTF.

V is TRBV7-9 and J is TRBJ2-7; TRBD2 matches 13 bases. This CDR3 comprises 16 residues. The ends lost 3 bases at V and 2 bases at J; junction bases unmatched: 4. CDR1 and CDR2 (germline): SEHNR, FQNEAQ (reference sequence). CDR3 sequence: CASSFGLAGETYEQYF. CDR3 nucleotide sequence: TGTGCCAGCAGCTTCGGACTAGCGGGAGAGACCTACGAGCAGTACTTC.

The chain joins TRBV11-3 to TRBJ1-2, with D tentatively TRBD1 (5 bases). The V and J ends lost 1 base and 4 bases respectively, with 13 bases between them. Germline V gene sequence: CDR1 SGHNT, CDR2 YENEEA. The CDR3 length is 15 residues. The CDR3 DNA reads TGTGCCAGCAGCTTAGGCGGGGGACGGCTCTATGGCTACACCTTC. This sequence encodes CASSLGGGRLYGYTF.

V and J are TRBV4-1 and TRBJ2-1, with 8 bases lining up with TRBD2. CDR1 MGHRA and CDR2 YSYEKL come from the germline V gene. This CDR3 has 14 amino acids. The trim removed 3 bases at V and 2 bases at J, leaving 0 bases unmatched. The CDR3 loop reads CASSHSGTYNEQFF. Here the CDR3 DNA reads TGCGCCAGCAGCCATAGCGGGACCTACAATGAGCAGTTCTTC.

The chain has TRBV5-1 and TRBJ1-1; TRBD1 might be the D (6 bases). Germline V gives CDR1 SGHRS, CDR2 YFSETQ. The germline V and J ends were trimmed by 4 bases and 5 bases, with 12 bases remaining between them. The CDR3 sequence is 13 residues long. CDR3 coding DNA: TGCGCCAGCAGCACCGGGAGGGGGACTGAAGCTTTCTTT. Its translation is CASSTGRGTEAFF.

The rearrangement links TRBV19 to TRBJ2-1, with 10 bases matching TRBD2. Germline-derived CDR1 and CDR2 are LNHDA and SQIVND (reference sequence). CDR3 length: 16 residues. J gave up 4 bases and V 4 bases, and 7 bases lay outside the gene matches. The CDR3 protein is CASSTIAGGSYNEQFF. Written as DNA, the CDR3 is TGTGCCAGTAGTACAATAGCGGGAGGAAGTTACAATGAGCAGTTCTTC.

CDR3 in amino acids: CASSQSTVGELFF. The CDR3 DNA reads TGTGCCAGCAGCCAATCGACTGTCGGGGAGCTGTTTTTT. This sequence joins TRBV3-1 (or the pseudogene TRBV3-2) and TRBJ2-2, with no clear D. Trimming stripped 2 bases from V and 7 bases from J, with 8 bases between. CDR1 LGHDT and CDR2 YNNKEL come from the germline V gene (reference sequence). This CDR3 region has 13 residues.

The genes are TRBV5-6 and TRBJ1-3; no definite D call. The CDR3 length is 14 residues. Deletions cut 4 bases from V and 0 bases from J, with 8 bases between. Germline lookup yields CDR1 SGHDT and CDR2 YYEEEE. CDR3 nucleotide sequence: TGTGCCAGCAGCCTGGACTTCTCTGGAAACACCATATATTTT. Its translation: CASSLDFSGNTIYF. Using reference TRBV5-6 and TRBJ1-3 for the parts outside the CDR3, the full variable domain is DAGVTQSPTHLIKTRGQQVTLRCSPKSGHDTVSWYQQALGQGPQFIFQYYEEEERQRGNFPDRFSGHQFPNYSSELNVNALLLGDSALYLCASSLDFSGNTIYFGEGSWLTVV.

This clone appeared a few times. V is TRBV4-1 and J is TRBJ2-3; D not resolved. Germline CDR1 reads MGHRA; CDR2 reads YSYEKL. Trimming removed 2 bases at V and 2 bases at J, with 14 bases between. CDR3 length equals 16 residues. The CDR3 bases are TGCGCCAGCAGCCAACGACTGGAACAAATCACAGATACGCAGTATTTT. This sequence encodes CASSQRLEQITDTQYF.

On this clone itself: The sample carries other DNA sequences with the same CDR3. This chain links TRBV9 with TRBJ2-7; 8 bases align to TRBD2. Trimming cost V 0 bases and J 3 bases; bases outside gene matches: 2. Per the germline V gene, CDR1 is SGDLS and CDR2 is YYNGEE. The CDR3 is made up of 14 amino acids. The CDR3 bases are TGTGCCAGCAGCGTAGGTCTAGCGGGCTACGAGCAGTACTTC. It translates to CASSVGLAGYEQYF.

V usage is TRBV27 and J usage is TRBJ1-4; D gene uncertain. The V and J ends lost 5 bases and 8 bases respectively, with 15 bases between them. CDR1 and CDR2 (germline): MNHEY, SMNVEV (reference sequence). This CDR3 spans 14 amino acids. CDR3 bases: TGTGCCAGCAGTCCCCTCGATCGCGGGGAAAAACTGTTTTTT. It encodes CASSPLDRGEKLFF. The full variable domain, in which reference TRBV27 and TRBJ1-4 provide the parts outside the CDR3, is EAQVTQNPRYLITVTGKKLTVTCSQNMNHEYMSWYRQDPGLGLRQIYYSMNVEVTDKGDVPEGYKVSRKEKRNFPLILESPSPNQTSLYFCASSPLDRGEKLFFGSGTQLSVL.

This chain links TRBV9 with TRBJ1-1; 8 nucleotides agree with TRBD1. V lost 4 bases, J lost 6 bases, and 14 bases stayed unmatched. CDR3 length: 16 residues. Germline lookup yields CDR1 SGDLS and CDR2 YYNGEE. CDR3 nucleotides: TGTGCCAGCAGCCCGGGACAGGAAGGGGCCCAGGCTGAAGCTTTCTTT. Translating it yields CASSPGQEGAQAEAFF.

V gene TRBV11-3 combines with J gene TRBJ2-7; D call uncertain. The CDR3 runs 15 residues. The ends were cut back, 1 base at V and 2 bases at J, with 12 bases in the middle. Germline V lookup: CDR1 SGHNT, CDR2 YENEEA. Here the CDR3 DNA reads TGTGCCAGCAGCTTAGGGGCATTCGGCACCTACGAGCAGTACTTC. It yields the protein CASSLGAFGTYEQYF. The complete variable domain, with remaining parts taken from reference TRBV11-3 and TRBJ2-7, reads EAGVVQSPRYKIIEKKQPVAFWCNPISGHNTLYWYLQNLGQGPELLIRYENEEAVDDSQLPKDRFSAERLKGVDSTLKIQPAELGDSAVYLCASSLGAFGTYEQYFGPGTRLTVT.

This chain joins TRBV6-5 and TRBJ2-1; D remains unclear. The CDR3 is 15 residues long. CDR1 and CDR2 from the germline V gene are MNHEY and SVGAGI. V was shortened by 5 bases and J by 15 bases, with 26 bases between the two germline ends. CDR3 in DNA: TGTGCCAGCAGTCCCCAGCTTCCCCGCGGTGCGGTGTCGTTCTTC. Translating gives CASSPQLPRGAVSFF.

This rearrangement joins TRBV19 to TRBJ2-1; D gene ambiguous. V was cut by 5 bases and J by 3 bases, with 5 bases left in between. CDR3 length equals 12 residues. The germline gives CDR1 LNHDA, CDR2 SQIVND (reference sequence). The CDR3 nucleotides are TGTGCCAGTAGTTTTAACTACAATGAGCAGTTCTTC. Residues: CASSFNYNEQFF.

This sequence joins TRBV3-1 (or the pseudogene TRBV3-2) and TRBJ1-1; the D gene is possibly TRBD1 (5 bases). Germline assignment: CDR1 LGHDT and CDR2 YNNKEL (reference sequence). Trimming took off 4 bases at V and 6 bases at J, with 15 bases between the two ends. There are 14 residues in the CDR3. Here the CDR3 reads CASSPAVDRAEAFF. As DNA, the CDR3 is TGTGCCAGCAGCCCGGCTGTAGACAGAGCTGAAGCTTTCTTT.

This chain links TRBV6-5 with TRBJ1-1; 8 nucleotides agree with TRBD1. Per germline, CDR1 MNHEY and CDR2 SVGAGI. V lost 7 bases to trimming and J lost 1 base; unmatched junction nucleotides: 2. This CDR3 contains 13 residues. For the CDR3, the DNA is TGTGCCAGCAAAGGACAGGGGAACACTGAAGCTTTCTTT. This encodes CASKGQGNTEAFF.

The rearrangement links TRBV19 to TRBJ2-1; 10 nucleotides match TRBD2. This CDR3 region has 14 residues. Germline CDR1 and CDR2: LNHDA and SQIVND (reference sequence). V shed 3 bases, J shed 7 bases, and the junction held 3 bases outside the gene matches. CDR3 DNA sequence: TGTGCCAGTAGTATTATAGCGGGAGGTAATGAGCAGTTCTTC. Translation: CASSIIAGGNEQFF.

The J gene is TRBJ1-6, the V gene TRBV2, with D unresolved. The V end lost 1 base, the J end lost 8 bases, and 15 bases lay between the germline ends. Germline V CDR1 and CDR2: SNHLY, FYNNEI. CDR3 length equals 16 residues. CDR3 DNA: TGTGCCAGCAGTGAAGAAACACCACGGGTGGATTCACCCCTCCACTTT. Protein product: CASSEETPRVDSPLHF. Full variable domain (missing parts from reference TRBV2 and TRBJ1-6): EPEVTQTPSHQVTQMGQEVILRCVPISNHLYFYWYRQILGQKVEFLVSFYNNEISEKSEIFDDQFSVERPDGSNFTLKIRSTKLEDSAMYFCASSEETPRVDSPLHFGNGTRLTVT.

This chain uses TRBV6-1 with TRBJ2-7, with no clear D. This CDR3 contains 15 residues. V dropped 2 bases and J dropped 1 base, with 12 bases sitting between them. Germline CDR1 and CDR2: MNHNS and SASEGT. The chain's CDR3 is CASSELPSLSYEQYF. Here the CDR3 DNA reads TGTGCCAGCAGTGAACTTCCCAGTCTTTCCTACGAGCAGTACTTC.

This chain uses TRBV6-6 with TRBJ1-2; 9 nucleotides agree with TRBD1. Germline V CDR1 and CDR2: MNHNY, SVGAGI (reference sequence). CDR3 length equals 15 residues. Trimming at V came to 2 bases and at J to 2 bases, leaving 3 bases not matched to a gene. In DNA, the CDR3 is TGTGCCAGCAGTTACAAAGGGACAGGGAACTATGGCTACACCTTC. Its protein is CASSYKGTGNYGYTF.

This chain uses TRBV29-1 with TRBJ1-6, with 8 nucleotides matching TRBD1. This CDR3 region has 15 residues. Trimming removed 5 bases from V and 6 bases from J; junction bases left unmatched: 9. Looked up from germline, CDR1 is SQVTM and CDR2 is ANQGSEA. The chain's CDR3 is CSVQQTGEPNSPLHF. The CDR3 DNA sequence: TGCAGCGTTCAACAGACAGGGGAACCTAATTCACCCCTCCACTTT.

The CDR3: CASRWGGLDTQYF. In nucleotides, the CDR3 is TGTGCCAGCAGGTGGGGGGGGTTAGATACGCAGTATTTT. The chain combines TRBV12-3 or TRBV12-4 with TRBJ2-3; 7 nucleotides line up with TRBD2. V lost 6 bases and J lost 5; bases outside the gene matches: 5. The CDR3 is 13 amino acids.

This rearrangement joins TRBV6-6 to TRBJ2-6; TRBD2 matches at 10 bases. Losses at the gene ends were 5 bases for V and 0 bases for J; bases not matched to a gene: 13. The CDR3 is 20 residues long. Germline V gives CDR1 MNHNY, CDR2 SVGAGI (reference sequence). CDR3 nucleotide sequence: TGTGCCAGCAGTCCCCGAGTTAGCGGGAGGTTCGGCTCTGGGGCCAACGTCCTGACTTTC. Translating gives CASSPRVSGRFGSGANVLTF.

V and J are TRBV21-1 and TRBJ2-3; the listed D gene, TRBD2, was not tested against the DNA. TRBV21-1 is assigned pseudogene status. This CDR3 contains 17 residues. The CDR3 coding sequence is TGTGCCAGCAGCAAAGGAACAGCGGGAGCACCCGTTGATACGCAGTATTTT. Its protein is CASSKGTAGAPVDTQYF.